The rows below give T cell receptor beta chains drawn from one sample of a study of CD8+CD57+ T cells in acquired aplastic anemia. TCRdb reprocessed the reads with MiXCR, giving one entry per CDR3 protein. The data contain 300,000 or so distinct CDR3 sequences, roughly 53% of them singletons. Sequencing was done on a sample of sorted CD4+, CD8+, or CD8+CD57+ T cells (not recorded which) from PBMCs. Receptors originate from a human donor with aplastic anemia. Both conserved end residues are part of each CDR3. The D gene is left open where the match is weak. The size entry is marked missing in some rows and otherwise reads once, few, many or a size class.

TGTGCCAGTAGTATAGGAAGCGGGGGCCTCTTCTTAGATACGCAGTATTTT CASSIGSGGLFLDTQYF TRBD2 TRBJ2-3 - TRBV19
TGTGCCAGCAGCTTAGTAGGGTTCATTGGAGCAGATACGCAGTATTTT CASSLVGFIGADTQYF - TRBJ2-3 - TRBV2
TGTGCCAGCAGCTTAGAGCTTAATTCACCCCTCCACTTT CASSLELNSPLHF - TRBJ1-6 few TRBV7-6
TGTGCCAGCAGCTTACTTTCAGGGGGGACCACCTACGAGCAGTACTTC CASSLLSGGTTYEQYF - TRBJ2-7 - TRBV11-2
TGTGCCAGTACCCTCAAGATCACAGGGTCTCATCAGCCCCAGCATTTT CASTLKITGSHQPQHF - TRBJ1-5 - TRBV19
TGTGCCAGCAGCGTAGCCCCGACAGGGGGGTCCACTGAAGCTTTCTTT CASSVAPTGGSTEAFF TRBD1 TRBJ1-1 many TRBV9
TGTGCCTCCCAAAGGGGATCCATGAACACTGAAGCTTTCTTT CASQRGSMNTEAFF - TRBJ1-1 - TRBV10-3
TGTGCCAGCAGTTACTCGACACTAGCGGGACCCACAGATACGCAGTATTTT CASSYSTLAGPTDTQYF TRBD2 TRBJ2-3 many TRBV6-7
TGTGCCAGCAGTGAAGATGGGACAGGGGGCGCCGGTGAAAAACTGTTTTTT CASSEDGTGGAGEKLFF TRBD1 TRBJ1-4 once TRBV2
TGTGCCACCAGTGACTCTACAGGGGGCAGGGATACGCAGTATTTT CATSDSTGGRDTQYF TRBD1 TRBJ2-3 once TRBV24-1
TGTGCCAGCAGTTACCCCCCGCTTCGAGCCAATGAGCAGTTCTTC CASSYPPLRANEQFF - TRBJ2-1 - TRBV6-2/TRBV6-3
TGTGCCAGCAGCCAGGACATAACTGGAAACACCATATATTTT CASSQDITGNTIYF - TRBJ1-3 many TRBV5-8
TGTGCCAGCAGCTTAACGGGGGACAGGAATGAGCAGTTCTTC CASSLTGDRNEQFF TRBD1 TRBJ2-1 - TRBV7-3
TGTGCCAGCACCGCAGTTAACCAAGAGACCCAGTACTTC CASTAVNQETQYF - TRBJ2-5 - TRBV7-9
TGTGCCAGCAGCCTGGACAGGGGAAAGCAGTACTTC CASSLDRGKQYF TRBD1 TRBJ2-7 - TRBV7-9
TGTGCCAGCAGCTCTCCCGGGACTAGGTACTACGAGCAGTACTTC CASSSPGTRYYEQYF TRBD2 TRBJ2-7 - TRBV2
TGTGCCTGGAGTGAAACTAGCGGGCCCTACAATGAGCAGTTCTTC CAWSETSGPYNEQFF TRBD2 TRBJ2-1 many TRBV30
TGTGCCAGCAGCTTAGTAGCCAACTACGAGCAGTACTTC CASSLVANYEQYF - TRBJ2-7 once TRBV7-9
TGTGCCACCAGCAGAGCGGGACAGGCCTACGAGCAGTACTTC CATSRAGQAYEQYF TRBD1 TRBJ2-7 many TRBV15
TGCGCCAGCAGCTTGCAATACCGGGACAGGTCCACTGAAGCTTTCTTT CASSLQYRDRSTEAFF TRBD1 TRBJ1-1 - TRBV5-1
TGTGCCAGCAGCTCTAGGGTTGGCACGAACACTGAAGCTTTCTTT CASSSRVGTNTEAFF - TRBJ1-1 - TRBV7-8
TGTGCCAGCAGCCCAGACAGGGGCTACGAGCAGTACTTC CASSPDRGYEQYF TRBD1 TRBJ2-7 - TRBV4-2
TGTGCCATCAGCGCCCGCGAACCTAGCTCCTACAATGAGCAGTTCTTC CAISAREPSSYNEQFF - TRBJ2-1 few TRBV10-3
TGTGCCACCAGCAGCGGACAGGGAGACACCGGGGAGCTGTTTTTT CATSSGQGDTGELFF TRBD1 TRBJ2-2 few TRBV15
TGTGCCAGTAGTTTTGGGCCGGGCTACGAGCAGTACTTC CASSFGPGYEQYF - TRBJ2-7 - TRBV19
TGTGCCAGCAGCTTGCAGGCTTCGAACGCAGATGCGCAGTATTTT CASSLQASNADAQYF - TRBJ2-3 - TRBV25-1
TGTGCCAGCAGCTTAAAGGGCACTAGCGGGAGGCTAAATGAGACCCAGTACTTC CASSLKGTSGRLNETQYF TRBD2 TRBJ2-5 - TRBV7-9